These 5 T cell receptor beta chains share one sample of origin, sequenced in a study of long-term antiretroviral therapy in people with HIV. The immunoSEQ assay was v3.0, run at survey level. Clones were read by immunoSEQ multiplex PCR, and TCRdb kept only the in-frame ones, dropping some. The sample holds 35,000 to 45,000 clones, around 85% seen once. The input for sequencing was unsorted PBMCs, taken 2.2 years after starting antiretroviral therapy. These receptors originate from a man younger than 35 with HIV.

This chain links TRBV27 with TRBJ1-2, with D perhaps TRBD1 (6 bases). The V gene's germline CDR1 is MNHEY and CDR2 SMNVEV (reference sequence). This CDR3 spans 15 amino acids. Trimming shortened V by 6 bases and J by 6 bases, and 20 bases separated the two germline ends. The CDR3 DNA sequence: TGTGCCAGCAGCATAGGACAGCTCGCCGTTAATGGCTACACCTTC. It is translated as CASSIGQLAVNGYTF.

The rearrangement joins TRBV28 to TRBJ2-7; 12 bases line up with TRBD2. The J segment lost 5 bases and the V segment lost 4 bases, leaving 9 bases of the junction unmatched. CDR1 and CDR2 (germline): MDHEN, SYDVKM. This CDR3 has 16 amino acids. The CDR3 sequence: CASSSIHGLAGNEQYF. The CDR3 nucleotides read TGTGCCAGCAGTTCAATTCACGGACTAGCGGGAAACGAGCAGTACTTC.

The V and J genes are TRBV2 and TRBJ1-2; D is perhaps TRBD1 (5 bases). The CDR3 contains 14 residues. Between the trimmed V and J ends, which lost 9 bases and 3 bases, there was a span of 17 bases. Germline V gene sequence: CDR1 SNHLY, CDR2 FYNNEI. CDR3 sequence: CASKVRGSDYGYTF. In nucleotides, the CDR3 is TGTGCCAGTAAAGTGCGGGGCTCCGACTATGGCTACACCTTC.

This chain uses TRBV28 with TRBJ1-5, with 10 bases aligning to TRBD1. The CDR3 loop spans 15 amino acids. V lost 3 bases to trimming and J lost 6 bases; unmatched junction nucleotides: 5. The V gene's germline CDR1 is MDHEN and CDR2 SYDVKM. The CDR3 DNA reads TGTGCCAGCAGTTTTAGGGGACAGGGGATTCAGCCCCAGCATTTT. It encodes CASSFRGQGIQPQHF.

The chain links TRBV5-1 to TRBJ2-3; a weak D match, TRBD2 (6 bases). Germline assignment: CDR1 SGHRS and CDR2 YFSETQ. The CDR3 covers 16 residues. With 5 bases removed from V and 2 bases from J, the gap between germline ends came to 18 bases. The CDR3 bases are TGCGCCAGCAGTTGGAAGGCGGGGATGACCACAGATACGCAGTATTTT. Translating it yields CASSWKAGMTTDTQYF. The variable domain in full, with the rest retrieved from reference TRBV5-1 and TRBJ2-3, is KAGVTQTPRYLIKTRGQQVTLSCSPISGHRSVSWYQQTPGQGLQFLFEYFSETQRNKGNFPGRFSGRQFSNSRSEMNVSTLELGDSALYLCASSWKAGMTTDTQYFGPGTRLTVL.